The present entry profiles one TCR beta chain with its context. Its antigen has not been determined. The input lacks base qualities; no much larger clone sits a single base away. Taken from cysteine to phenylalanine, the CDR3 has 15 residues. Solely the CDR3 DNA is kept, with 45 bases framed from the first base. Relative to germline, V is 8 bases shorter and J is 1 base shorter, with 17 bases between their ends. CDR1 and CDR2, per the germline V gene, are MNHEY and SVGEGT. This sample was taken from a study of blood T cells in healthy people across ages (dated by TCRdb to about 2015). General notes on the study: In model experiments, template switching captured about one uniquely barcoded TCR beta cDNA molecule for every two T cells. Using deep sequencing normalized with unique cDNA molecular identifiers, the study measured how TCR beta repertoire diversity changes with age. The donors were split into four age groups: young (average about 16 years), middle-aged (about 40), aged (approximately 60) and long-lived (roughly 77). To avoid experimental bias, donors of different ages were randomly spread across the sequencing lanes. The study analyzed two additional independent replicas of 1 million unique cDNA reads from the same blood draw for two donors, one aged 18 to 30 and one aged 80 or older. What the authors observed across the whole study: Compared with the aged group, more naive CD4+ T cells, fewer expanded clones and increased TCR diversity were shown by the long-lived group, suggesting age selection. As age increased, observed TCR beta diversity per million T cells dropped in a roughly linear way, and a significant reduction was already evident by age 40. Observed TCR beta diversity correlated strongly with the percentage of naive T cells measured by flow cytometry. Since profiling was done on bulk unsorted PBMCs, naive and antigen-experienced compartments could not be conclusively compared. Donor CMV infection status was unknown, potentially confounding age-related changes in expanded clonotypes. Estimates of total diversity from one million sequenced T cells were regarded as lower bounds and underestimates.

The method was 5' RACE. The run used an Illumina HiSeq 2500. A second PCR of roughly 7 to 11 cycles was performed with a sample-barcoded 5' primer and a J-beta primer mix. Each TCR beta cDNA molecule received a unique molecular identifier from a template-switch 5' adaptor carrying 12 random nucleotides. At least 2.5 million CDR3-containing paired-end reads were obtained from each sample. All of the RNA was converted into first-strand cDNA using the Mint cDNA synthesis kit, with a TRBC-specific oligonucleotide serving as the primer. Following uracil-DNA glycosylase treatment, a first 18-cycle PCR with universal primers M1SS and BC2_uni_R was performed on all cDNA. The published analysis was carried out like this. For normalization, 1 million high-quality reads were randomly selected from each sample, with every read carrying a distinct molecular identifier. Instead of being binned into consensus sequences, reads with shared molecular identifiers were discarded. MiTCR, set to a Q25 quality threshold and the strictest error-elimination algorithm, was used for CDR3 identification, clonotype clustering and error correction. A nonparametric unseen species model using Euler transformation provided a lower-bound estimate of total TCR beta diversity. Starting from the raw public reads, TCRdb applied fastp trimming at Q25, assembled clones with MiXCR and retained in-frame beta chains. One record per CDR3 amino acid sequence lists the most common genes and DNA. The V and J calls here are based on TCRdb, not the publication. The sample has about 1.1 million distinct CDR3 sequences on record, roughly two fifths of them singletons. The ten largest clones capture around 13% of the sample.

Systemically healthy Caucasian individuals from Russia, over 30 in total and aged about 6 to 90 years, were included as donors. Roughly 10 milliliters of peripheral blood were collected from each donor into EDTA-treated Vacutainer tubes. Ficoll-Paque density-gradient centrifugation was used to isolate PBMCs, with at least 6.5 million obtained per sample. Total RNA was extracted from PBMCs with Trizol reagent, with at least 6 micrograms obtained per sample. For every donor, an aliquot of PBMCs went through flow cytometry to measure the percentages of naive CD45RAhigh/CD27high T cells. This receptor was obtained from a man aged 18 to 29 in good health. The V and J segments used are TRBV6-2 or TRBV6-3 and TRBJ1-1; too little of a D gene remains to name it. Sequenced material: blood. The sequence in DNA is TGTGCCAGCCGATGGTTGACGGAGAGGAACACTGAAGCTTTCTTT. Translation gives CASRWLTERNTEAFF.